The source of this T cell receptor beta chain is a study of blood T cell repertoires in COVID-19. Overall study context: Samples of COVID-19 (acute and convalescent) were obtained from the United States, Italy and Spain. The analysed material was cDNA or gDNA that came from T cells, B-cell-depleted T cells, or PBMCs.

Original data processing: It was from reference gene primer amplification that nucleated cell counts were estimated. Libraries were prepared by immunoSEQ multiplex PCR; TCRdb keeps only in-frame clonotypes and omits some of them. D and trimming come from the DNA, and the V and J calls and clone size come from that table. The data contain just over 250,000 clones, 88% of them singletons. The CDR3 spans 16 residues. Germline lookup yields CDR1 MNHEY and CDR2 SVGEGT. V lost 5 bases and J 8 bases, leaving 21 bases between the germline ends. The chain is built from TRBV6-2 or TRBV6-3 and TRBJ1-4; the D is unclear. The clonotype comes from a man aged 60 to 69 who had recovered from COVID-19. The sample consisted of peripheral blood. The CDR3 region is CASSPSHFRGSEKLFF. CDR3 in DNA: TGTGCCAGCAGTCCGTCACACTTCCGAGGTTCCGAAAAACTGTTTTTT.